The entry below describes one TCR beta chain. Antigen: not known. All trial patients relapsed after autologous stem cell transplantation. Classifying best responses yielded complete response, partial response or progressive disease. The data were taken from a study of PD-1 blockade in classical Hodgkin lymphoma. Study results and caveats: Diminished baseline TCR diversity has been reported in newly diagnosed patients relative to healthy donors. Prior therapy or disease activity may underlie the repertoire differences, whose causes remain undefined.

Method: immunoSEQ multiplex PCR; TCRdb's copy keeps in-frame clones and lacks some. Counted here are 40,000 to 50,000 clones, 86% occurring once; the ten biggest clones make up just over 5.5%. Germline V lookup: CDR1 SGHRS, CDR2 YFSETQ. This CDR3 has 12 amino acids. V was clipped by 0 bases and J by 8 bases, with 7 bases between them. The sequence came from a human donor with classical Hodgkin lymphoma. Sample: peripheral blood mononuclear cells (PBMCs), taken before the second cycle of nivolumab. The chain combines TRBV5-1 with TRBJ2-3; tentatively, D is TRBD1 (5 bases). CDR3 protein: CASSLEGSTQYF. Written as DNA, the CDR3 is TGCGCCAGCAGCTTGGAGGGGTCTACGCAGTATTTT.